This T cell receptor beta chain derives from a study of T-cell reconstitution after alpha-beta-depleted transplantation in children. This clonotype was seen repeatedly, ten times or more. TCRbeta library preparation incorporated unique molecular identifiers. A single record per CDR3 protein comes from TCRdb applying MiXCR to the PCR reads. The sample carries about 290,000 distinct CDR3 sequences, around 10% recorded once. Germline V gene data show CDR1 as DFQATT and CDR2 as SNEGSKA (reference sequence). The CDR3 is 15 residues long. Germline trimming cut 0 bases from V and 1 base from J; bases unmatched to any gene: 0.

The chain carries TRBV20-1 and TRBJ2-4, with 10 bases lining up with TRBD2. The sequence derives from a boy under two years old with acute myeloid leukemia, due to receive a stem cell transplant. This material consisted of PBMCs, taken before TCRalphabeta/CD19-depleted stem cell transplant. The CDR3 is CSARDSGRAKNIQYF. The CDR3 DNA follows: TGCAGTGCTAGAGATAGCGGGAGGGCCAAAAACATTCAGTACTTC.